This record covers a single T cell receptor beta chain. Its antigen target is currently unknown. There are no base qualities to consult, and no much larger clone falls within one base. This record belongs to a study of post-analysis software for immune sequencing data (dated by TCRdb to 2013 to 2016). Study-wide context: Disease courses on record covered relapsing-remitting, secondary progressive and progressive-relapsing multiple sclerosis, though some patients had no subtype annotation. Patient repertoires were compared against ten to twelve previously published healthy control repertoires from donors aged about 6 to 27 years. A subset of samples was prepared in parallel using single-end sample barcoding, then pooled and co-amplified after Illumina adapter ligation. Broader findings and caveats from the paper: The control group was slightly older than the multiple sclerosis patient group. Four to six TRBV segments, including TRBV5-6, TRBV5-1 and TRBV20-1, were significantly more frequent in patients than controls. Direct clustering with F measure revealed strong co-clustering of samples prepared in the same batch, which led to a batch-effect correction. Compared with controls, multiple sclerosis patients had significantly lower normalized Chao1 diversity, a finding suggesting substantial peripheral T-cell clonal expansion.

TCR beta repertoires were profiled from peripheral blood of 13 young patients with multiple sclerosis to demonstrate the VDJtools post-analysis software. The patients with multiple sclerosis were children and adolescents between roughly 6 and 17 years of age. Receptor amplification or capture employed PCR. The instrument given in TCRdb is Illumina HiSeq 2500. To reduce PCR and sequencing biases, unique molecular identifiers were built into the TCR beta cDNA libraries. Every 1 to 10 million input T cells yielded approximately 500,000 cDNA molecules, meaning each molecule approximated one T cell. The patient libraries were prepared and sequenced with the same protocol used for the earlier healthy control dataset. Samples belonging to the same batch were prepared together, multiplexed and sequenced on a shared HiSeq lane. Regarding the original processing steps: Raw barcoded reads were processed with MIGEC, and single-read molecular identifier groups were discarded before consensus assembly and CDR3 extraction. Clonotype tables were post-analysed with VDJtools, normalizing diversity by down-sampling all datasets to the smallest sample size. Repertoire overlap clustering matched CDR3 amino acid but not nucleotide sequences to correct batch-related cross-sample contamination. TCRdb handled the public reads itself, with Q25 trimming in fastp and clone calling in MiXCR, and kept productive beta chains. Under each unique CDR3 protein, matching rows form one entry showing the most common genes and DNA. The V and J calls come from TCRdb's annotation, not from the publication. The sample data list about 400,000 distinct CDR3 sequences, and around 37% of these were observed just once. Over 10% of the sample is taken by the ten largest.

The CDR3 numbers 14 residues from cysteine through phenylalanine. Only the CDR3 portion is preserved as DNA: 42 bases, with reading frame beginning at the first base. Cut back by 0 bases and 5 bases, the V and J ends lie 11 bases apart. CDR1 and CDR2 are read off the germline V gene as SGDLS and YYNGEE. Sequencing was performed on blood. The clonotype originates from a girl between 10 and 17 years old with multiple sclerosis. The rearrangement joined TRBV9 to TRBJ2-5; a weak D assignment points to TRBD1 (5 bases agree). This receptor carries the CDR3 CASSVAGKGETQYF. DNA sequence: TGTGCCAGCAGCGTAGCGGGCAAGGGGGAGACCCAGTACTTC.